The T cell receptor (beta chain) described here comes from a study of T-cell reconstitution after alpha-beta-depleted transplantation in children. Preparation of the TCRbeta library used unique molecular identifiers. Each CDR3 protein is one row after TCRdb ran MiXCR on the PCR reads. The table shows 700,000 to 850,000 distinct CDR3 sequences, with 15% to 20% occurring only once. To note about this clonotype: Its target is not known.

Study-wide points: T-cell counts and diversity at one year following transplant were attributed mainly to newly produced T cells. Surviving recipient T cells and thymic progenitors produced the high day-60 TCRbeta diversity seen in some patients. Several hundred graft clones that had expanded were reportedly the source of alpha-beta T cells about two months after transplant.

The CDR3 has 12 residues. The germline V gene has CDR1 DFQATT and CDR2 SNEGSKA (reference sequence). V shed 4 bases and J 7 bases; nucleotides not matched to a gene: 4. This sequence originates from a male patient younger than 18 who had a stem cell transplant for acute lymphoblastic leukemia, so the T cells may come from the graft donor. This specimen was PBMCs, mostly from graft donor cells, taken 360 days after TCRalphabeta/CD19-depleted stem cell transplant. The chain is built from TRBV20-1 and TRBJ2-1, with TRBD2 matching over 7 bases. CDR3 DNA sequence: TGCAGTGCTACCAGCGGGGTGAATGAGCAGTTCTTC. Its protein is CSATSGVNEQFF.